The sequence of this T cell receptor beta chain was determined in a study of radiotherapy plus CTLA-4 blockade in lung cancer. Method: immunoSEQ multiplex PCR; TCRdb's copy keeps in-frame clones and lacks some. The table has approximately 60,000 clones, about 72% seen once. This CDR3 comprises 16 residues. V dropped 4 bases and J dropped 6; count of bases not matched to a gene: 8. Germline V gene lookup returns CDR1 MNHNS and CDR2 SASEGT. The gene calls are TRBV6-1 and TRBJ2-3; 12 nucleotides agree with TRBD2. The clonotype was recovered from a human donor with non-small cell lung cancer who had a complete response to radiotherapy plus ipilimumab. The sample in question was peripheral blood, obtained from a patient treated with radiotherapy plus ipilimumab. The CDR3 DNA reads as TGTGCCAGCAGTGGACTAGCGGGAGCCCCAGGGGATACGCAGTATTTT. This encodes CASSGLAGAPGDTQYF.